A selection of T cell receptor beta chains follows, all from one sample in a study of cytomegalovirus exposure and HLA in healthy donors. The data were produced by immunoSEQ multiplex PCR, yet TCRdb's version contains in-frame clones alone and is incomplete. The listing records about 120,000 clones. Sequencing was done on a sample of PBMCs. The source is a man aged 18 to 35 in good health and CMV-seronegative. CDR3s leave out the opening cysteine and the closing phenylalanine or tryptophan.

V | CDR3
TRBV11-2 | ASSHYGRREAF
TRBV5-8 | ASSHPTGYTEAF
TRBV9 | ASSGPGGTAEAF
TRBV5-6 | ASARGVNQPQH
TRBV15 | ATSSSQGLRSNQPQH
TRBV19 | ASRRGQNTEAF
TRBV6-4 | ASSDEAGGQETQY
TRBV6-5 | ASSIGTPPSYEQY
TRBV19 | ASSLRTSGKTYEQY
TRBV5-6 | ASSTTPENEQF
TRBV25-1 | ASSELGGTDTQY
TRBV9 | ASSVFGGIISGNTIY
TRBV12-2 | ASRLEDRGRKTGELF
TRBV19 | ASSKRDNQPQH
TRBV6-1 | ASKGATPNTEAF
TRBV6-5 | ASSYVAAGTSVGYT
TRBV19 | ASSIGNSWTYEQY
TRBV6-5 | ASSYGGFEAF
TRBV9 | ASSVVTPGAQY
TRBV6-1 | ASSEASYQGYEQY
TRBV4-1 | ASSLGAGGLSTDTQY
TRBV9 | ASSKGGGYGYT